These T cell receptor beta chains were read from a single sample in a study of T cells after yellow fever vaccination. TCRdb independently ran MiXCR on the 5' RACE reads; one entry per CDR3 protein. The sample has 400,000 or so distinct CDR3 sequences; around 20% are singletons. The sequencing here drew on PBMCs, taken before the yellow fever booster vaccination. Receptors were obtained from a man younger than 35 who received the YFV17D yellow fever vaccine. Each CDR3 is given with its conserved first and last residue. D genes are given only for firm matches. Clone size, where shown, is once, few, many, or a class for clones that have expanded.

d_call,j_call,clone_size,v_call,cdr3_aa,cdr3_nt
-,TRBJ1-1,-,TRBV25-1,CASSEKAGNTEAFF,TGTGCCAGCAGTGAGAAGGCGGGAAACACTGAAGCTTTCTTT
-,TRBJ2-5,-,TRBV4-3,CASSQERGLGQETQYF,TGCGCCAGCAGCCAAGAACGGGGGTTGGGGCAAGAGACCCAGTACTTC
TRBD1,TRBJ1-1,few,TRBV12-5,CASGLGQGGTEAFF,TGTGCTAGTGGTTTAGGACAGGGAGGCACTGAAGCTTTCTTT
-,TRBJ1-1,few,TRBV15,CATSRDPGRGRTEAFF,TGTGCCACCAGCAGAGATCCAGGGCGGGGGCGCACTGAAGCTTTCTTT
-,TRBJ1-6,many,TRBV5-5,CASRTGFNSPLHF,TGTGCCAGCCGTACAGGGTTTAATTCACCCCTCCACTTT
-,TRBJ2-6,-,TRBV11-2,CASSRRDSGANVLTF,TGTGCCAGCAGCCGACGGGACTCTGGGGCCAACGTCCTGACTTTC
-,TRBJ2-2,once,TRBV10-3,CAISGNLNTGELFF,TGTGCCATCAGTGGTAACCTGAACACCGGGGAGCTGTTTTTT
-,TRBJ2-7,-,TRBV10-3,CAIRDTGYEQYF,TGTGCCATCAGAGACACAGGCTACGAGCAGTACTTC
-,TRBJ1-1,few,TRBV13,CASSPAPWTEAFF,TGTGCCAGCAGCCCAGCCCCATGGACTGAAGCTTTCTTT
TRBD1,TRBJ1-6,few,TRBV7-9,CASSPWDRDNSPLHF,TGTGCCAGCAGCCCTTGGGACAGGGACAACTCACCCCTCCACTTT
-,TRBJ2-1,many,TRBV7-7,CASSLDGGDEQFF,TGTGCCAGCAGCTTAGATGGTGGGGATGAGCAGTTCTTC
-,TRBJ2-7,-,TRBV5-1,CASSWQRPDEQYF,TGCGCCAGCAGCTGGCAACGGCCGGACGAGCAGTACTTC
-,TRBJ2-5,few,TRBV27,CASSLEGKTQYF,TGTGCCAGCAGTTTGGAAGGAAAGACCCAGTACTTC
TRBD2,TRBJ2-7,few,TRBV7-2,CASSASGDYEQYF,TGTGCCAGCAGCGCTAGCGGGGACTACGAGCAGTACTTC
-,TRBJ1-1,few,TRBV7-9,CASSLPPDRPNTEAFF,TGTGCCAGCAGCTTACCCCCCGACAGGCCGAACACTGAAGCTTTCTTT
-,TRBJ1-2,-,TRBV4-3,CASSQDSQGLAYGYTF,TGCGCCAGCAGCCAAGACTCACAGGGACTTGCCTATGGCTACACCTTC
-,TRBJ1-2,-,TRBV4-1,CASSRQDNYGYTF,TGCGCCAGCAGTCGACAGGATAACTATGGCTACACCTTC
-,TRBJ2-1,few,TRBV4-2,CASSQESRSSYNEQFF,TGTGCCAGCAGCCAAGAATCAAGGAGCTCCTACAATGAGCAGTTCTTC
TRBD1,TRBJ1-1,many,TRBV5-1,CASSTGQGNTEAFF,TGCGCCAGCAGCACCGGACAGGGTAACACTGAAGCTTTCTTT
-,TRBJ1-6,few,TRBV7-8,CASSLSRSAFDNSPLHF,TGTGCCAGCAGCCTATCCAGGTCCGCATTCGATAATTCACCCCTCCACTTT
-,TRBJ2-3,-,TRBV4-1,CASSQDRTERTDTQYF,TGCGCCAGCAGCCAAGATCGCACCGAGAGGACAGATACGCAGTATTTT
-,TRBJ2-7,-,TRBV5-1,CASSFSGTSFTYEQYF,TGCGCCAGCAGCTTCTCCGGGACATCTTTTACCTACGAGCAGTACTTC
TRBD2,TRBJ2-1,many,TRBV20-1,CSARDAIAGYYNEQFF,TGCAGTGCTAGAGATGCCATAGCGGGATATTACAATGAGCAGTTCTTC
TRBD1,TRBJ1-2,few,TRBV29-1,CSGDSQGNYGYTF,TGCAGCGGAGATTCACAGGGGAACTATGGCTACACCTTC
-,TRBJ1-2,many,TRBV6-1,CASTPGGHLYGYTF,TGTGCCAGCACCCCGGGTGGACACCTCTATGGCTACACCTTC
-,TRBJ2-2,many,TRBV20-1,CSAVDQRKLFF,TGCAGTGCGGTCGACCAGAGGAAGCTGTTTTTT
-,TRBJ1-2,-,TRBV7-9,CASSFSGATGHYGYTF,TGTGCCAGCAGCTTTTCCGGGGCCACCGGCCACTATGGCTACACCTTC
-,TRBJ1-5,many,TRBV12-3/TRBV12-4,CASRSGNRVGQPQHF,TGTGCCAGCAGATCCGGGAACAGGGTGGGCCAGCCCCAGCATTTT
-,TRBJ1-2,many,TRBV9,CASSVQGNYGYTF,TGTGCCAGCAGCGTACAGGGCAACTATGGCTACACCTTC
TRBD2,TRBJ2-3,few,TRBV4-3,CASSRGGGGLTDTQYF,TGCGCCAGCAGCCGGGGAGGCGGGGGACTAACAGATACGCAGTATTTT
-,TRBJ1-5,-,TRBV10-3,CAISEIGPRGNQPQHF,TGTGCCATCAGTGAGATCGGACCTAGAGGCAATCAGCCCCAGCATTTT
TRBD2,TRBJ2-1,-,TRBV12-3/TRBV12-4,CASSWGRDEQFF,TGTGCCAGCAGCTGGGGGAGGGATGAGCAGTTCTTC
TRBD1,TRBJ2-4,-,TRBV9,CASSRTGSKNIQYF,TGTGCCAGCAGTAGGACAGGGTCCAAAAACATTCAGTACTTC
-,TRBJ1-1,-,TRBV6-5,CASRRQNPTTEAFF,TGTGCCAGCAGAAGACAGAACCCGACCACTGAAGCTTTCTTT
TRBD2,TRBJ2-1,many,TRBV12-3/TRBV12-4,CASSHIRGDEQFF,TGTGCCAGCAGCCACATCCGGGGGGATGAGCAGTTCTTC
-,TRBJ1-5,-,TRBV6-6,CASSTRDSSNQPQHF,TGTGCCAGCAGTACGAGGGACTCTAGCAATCAGCCCCAGCATTTT
-,TRBJ2-1,-,TRBV5-6,CASSSDDRGNEQFF,TGTGCCAGCAGCTCCGATGACCGGGGGAATGAGCAGTTCTTC
TRBD1,TRBJ2-7,few,TRBV18,CASGSGQVPLEQYF,TGTGCCAGCGGATCAGGACAGGTCCCGTTAGAGCAGTACTTC
-,TRBJ2-1,-,TRBV6-5,CASRIGGRGPWYEQFF,TGTGCCAGCCGAATCGGAGGGCGGGGTCCTTGGTATGAGCAGTTCTTC
TRBD1,TRBJ2-3,-,TRBV7-9,CASSSATGALSTDTQYF,TGTGCCAGCAGCTCGGCAACAGGGGCCCTTAGCACAGATACGCAGTATTTT
-,TRBJ2-1,-,TRBV28,CASTEASVPEGEQFF,TGTGCCAGCACGGAGGCTAGCGTCCCGGAGGGGGAGCAGTTCTTC
-,TRBJ2-1,many,TRBV7-2,CASSSQPGYEQFF,TGTGCCAGCAGCTCCCAGCCAGGGTATGAGCAGTTCTTC
TRBD2,TRBJ2-3,-,TRBV19,CASSIRGLAGTDTQYF,TGTGCCAGTAGTATAAGGGGACTAGCGGGCACAGATACGCAGTATTTT
-,TRBJ1-6,few,TRBV9,CASSVVDNSPLHF,TGTGCCAGCAGCGTAGTTGACAACTCACCCCTCCACTTT
TRBD1,TRBJ2-1,-,TRBV10-3,CASKTGSSYNEQFF,TGTGCCTCCAAGACAGGGAGCTCCTACAATGAGCAGTTCTTC
-,TRBJ1-2,few,TRBV4-1,CASSQGTVYGYTF,TGCGCCAGCAGCCAAGGGACAGTTTATGGCTACACCTTC
TRBD1,TRBJ2-5,few,TRBV7-9,CASSLINRGQETQYF,TGTGCCAGCAGCCTTATAAACAGGGGCCAAGAGACCCAGTACTTC
TRBD1,TRBJ1-5,few,TRBV10-3,CAISDPDRDSSQPQHF,TGTGCCATCAGTGACCCCGACAGGGATTCAAGTCAGCCCCAGCATTTT
-,TRBJ1-1,few,TRBV12-3/TRBV12-4,CASSFTGSEAFF,TGTGCCAGCAGTTTTACAGGTAGTGAAGCTTTCTTT
-,TRBJ1-3,few,TRBV29-1,CSGSTGGGNTIYF,TGCAGCGGATCGACAGGAGGTGGAAACACCATATATTTT
TRBD1,TRBJ2-1,few,TRBV6-5,CASNGGLTGRGNEQFF,TGTGCCAGCAACGGCGGATTGACAGGGCGAGGGAATGAGCAGTTCTTC
-,TRBJ2-3,few,TRBV7-2,CASSLGATRGQADTQYF,TGTGCCAGCAGCTTAGGCGCGACCCGGGGGCAGGCAGATACGCAGTATTTT
TRBD2,TRBJ2-3,-,TRBV9,CASSLLERGAADTQYF,TGTGCCAGCAGCCTCCTCGAGCGGGGGGCAGCAGATACGCAGTATTTT
-,TRBJ1-2,few,TRBV9,CASSAAGATNYGYTF,TGTGCCAGCAGCGCGGCGGGGGCTACTAACTATGGCTACACCTTC